This entry features one T cell receptor (beta chain) sequence. No antigen is known for it. The source of the sample is a study of shared clonotypes between healthy human individuals. Study at large: Used for every donor were three CD4 naive, three CD4 memory, two CD8 naive and one CD8 memory plate.

Study results and caveats: Tissue TCR repertoires likely differ from these blood-only repertoires. Researchers found naive subsets generally carried larger estimated richness than memory subsets.

The V and J ends lost 2 bases and 3 bases respectively, with 12 bases between them. Germline values: CDR1 MGHDK, CDR2 SYGVNS. The CDR3 is 15 amino acids. Several immunoSEQ 96-well plates shared each subset's DNA, each plate a replicate. Generated by immunoSEQ multiplex PCR, the TCRdb table keeps only in-frame clones and is missing some. The sample holds approximately 530,000 clones, 95% to 96% seen once. The sample consisted of naive CD4+ T cells sorted from blood. Documented subset: CD45RA+ positively selected. The chain has TRBV25-1 and TRBJ2-3; D call uncertain. This TCR derives from a woman younger than 45 in good health. The CDR3 here is CASSEIFGRTDTQYF. CDR3 coding DNA: TGTGCCAGCAGTGAAATTTTCGGACGTACAGATACGCAGTATTTT.